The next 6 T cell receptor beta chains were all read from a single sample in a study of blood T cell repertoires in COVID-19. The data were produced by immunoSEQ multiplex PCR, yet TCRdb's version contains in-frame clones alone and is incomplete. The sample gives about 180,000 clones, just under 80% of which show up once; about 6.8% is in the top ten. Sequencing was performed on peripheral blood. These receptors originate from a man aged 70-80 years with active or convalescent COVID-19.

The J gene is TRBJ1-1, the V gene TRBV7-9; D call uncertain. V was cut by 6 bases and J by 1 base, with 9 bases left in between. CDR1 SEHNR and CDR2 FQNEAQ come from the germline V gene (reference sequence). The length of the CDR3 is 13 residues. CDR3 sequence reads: CASRSTENTEAFF. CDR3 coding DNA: TGTGCCAGCAGGAGTACAGAGAACACTGAAGCTTTCTTT.

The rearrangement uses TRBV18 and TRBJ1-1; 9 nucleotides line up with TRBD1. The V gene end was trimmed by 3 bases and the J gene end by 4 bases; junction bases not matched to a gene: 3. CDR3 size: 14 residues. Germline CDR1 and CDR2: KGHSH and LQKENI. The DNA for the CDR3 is TGTGCCAGCTCACCCGACAGGGGGAGCACTGAAGCTTTCTTT. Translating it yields CASSPDRGSTEAFF.

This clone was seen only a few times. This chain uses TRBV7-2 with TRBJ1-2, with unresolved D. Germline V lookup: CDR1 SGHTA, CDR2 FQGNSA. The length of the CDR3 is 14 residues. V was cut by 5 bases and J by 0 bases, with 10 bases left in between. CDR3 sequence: CASSPEQSNYGYTF. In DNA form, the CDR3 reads TGTGCCAGCAGCCCTGAACAGTCTAACTATGGCTACACCTTC.

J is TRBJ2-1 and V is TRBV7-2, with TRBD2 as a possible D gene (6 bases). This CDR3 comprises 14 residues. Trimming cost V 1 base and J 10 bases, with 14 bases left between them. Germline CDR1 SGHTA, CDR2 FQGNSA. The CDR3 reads CASSLGRGLGEQFF. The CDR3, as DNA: TGTGCCAGCAGCTTAGGAAGGGGACTTGGGGAGCAGTTCTTC.

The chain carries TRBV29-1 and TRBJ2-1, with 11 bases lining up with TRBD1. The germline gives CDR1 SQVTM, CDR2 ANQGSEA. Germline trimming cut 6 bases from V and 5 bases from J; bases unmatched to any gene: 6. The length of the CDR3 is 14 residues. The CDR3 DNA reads TGCAGCGTACGAAGGGACAGGGGGGACAATGAGCAGTTCTTC. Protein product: CSVRRDRGDNEQFF.

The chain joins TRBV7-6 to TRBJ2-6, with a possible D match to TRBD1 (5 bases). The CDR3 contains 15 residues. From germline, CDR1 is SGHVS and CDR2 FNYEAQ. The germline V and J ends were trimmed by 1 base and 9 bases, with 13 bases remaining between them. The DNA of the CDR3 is TGTGCCAGCAGCTTAGATCACCAGGGTGGCAACGTCCTGACTTTC. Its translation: CASSLDHQGGNVLTF. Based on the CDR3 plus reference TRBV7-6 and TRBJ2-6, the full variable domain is GAGVSQSPRYKVTKRGQDVALRCDPISGHVSLYWYRQALGQGPEFLTYFNYEAQQDKSGLPNDRFSAERPEGSISTLTIQRTEQRDSAMYRCASSLDHQGGNVLTFGAGSRLTVL.